The 27 T cell receptor beta chains presented below share a single source sample, sequenced in a study of blood T cells in healthy people across ages. A J-beta primer mix and a sample-barcoded 5' primer were used in a second PCR of about 7 to 12 cycles. TCRdb redid the calling of the 5' RACE reads with MiXCR, one entry per CDR3 protein. The table has over 600,000 distinct CDR3 sequences, approximately 40% seen once. What was sequenced was blood. All receptors derive from a man of 80 years or more in good health.

This chain uses TRBV2 with TRBJ2-3, with a possible D match to TRBD2 (6 bases). Trimming removed 4 bases at V and 1 base at J, with 9 bases between. The CDR3 sequence is 14 residues long. Per the germline V gene, CDR1 is SNHLY and CDR2 is FYNNEI. The CDR3 sequence is CASSAERGTDTQYF. The CDR3 DNA follows: TGTGCCAGCAGTGCGGAGCGGGGCACAGATACGCAGTATTTT.

This clonotype was picked up a small number of times. This sequence joins TRBV29-1 and TRBJ2-1; the D is unclear. Germline CDR1 and CDR2: SQVTM and ANQGSEA. The CDR3 sequence is 13 residues long. Deletions cut 7 bases from V and 0 bases from J, with 10 bases between. CDR3 nucleotides: TGCAGCGGTGACCTTAGCTCCTACAATGAGCAGTTCTTC. Residues: CSGDLSSYNEQFF.

The chain uses TRBV3-1 and TRBJ2-7; D gene ambiguous. Trimming took off 4 bases at V and 6 bases at J, with 7 bases between the two ends. The CDR3 has 11 amino acids. CDR1 LGHDT and CDR2 YNNKEL come from the germline V gene (reference sequence). CDR3 region: CASSLIREQYF. Here the CDR3 DNA reads TGTGCCAGCAGCCTAATCCGCGAGCAGTACTTC.

The rearrangement links TRBV9 to TRBJ2-1; 7 nucleotides align to TRBD2. Germline lookup yields CDR1 SGDLS and CDR2 YYNGEE. The trim removed 2 bases at V and 5 bases at J, leaving 7 bases unmatched. The CDR3 contains 15 residues. In DNA form, the CDR3 reads TGTGCCAGCAGCGTCTTCCTAGCGGCTAACAATGAGCAGTTCTTC. It specifies CASSVFLAANNEQFF.

The rearrangement uses TRBV7-6 and TRBJ2-7; no reliable D call. The closer fit of TRBJ2-5 to the DNA end suggests the J call may be wrong. This CDR3 spans 16 amino acids. Germline-derived CDR1 and CDR2 are SGHVS and FNYEAQ. The CDR3 DNA reads as TGTGCCAGCACCACAGCGTCGAGCGACCCCCTAGAGACCCAGTACTTC. As protein: CASTTASSDPLETQYF.

This clonotype was observed a few times. The chain recombines TRBV3-1 with TRBJ2-1; 12 nucleotides line up with TRBD2. Losses at the gene ends were 1 base for V and 8 bases for J; bases not matched to a gene: 9. Germline assignment: CDR1 LGHDT and CDR2 YNNKEL (reference sequence). This CDR3 has 17 residues. The CDR3, as DNA: TGTGCCAGCAGCCAAGTAGGAACTAGCGGGAGGAGGCATGAGCAGTTCTTC. Protein: CASSQVGTSGRRHEQFF.

A word on this clonotype: At one boundary the junction diverges from the germline segment, which might be a read error. The chain carries TRBV6-1 and TRBJ2-3, with D hard to call. Per the germline V gene, CDR1 is MNHNS and CDR2 is SASEGT. This CDR3 has 13 residues. As DNA, the CDR3 is TGTGCCAGCAGTGAACTCGCTACAGATACGCTGTATTTT. It specifies CASSELATDTLYF.

Turning to this clonotype: Being one base from a much bigger clone, this may be a read error. The chain is built from TRBV6-1 and TRBJ2-1, with D possibly matching TRBD2 (5 bases). Per germline, CDR1 MNHNS and CDR2 SASEGT. V lost 6 bases and J lost 9, with 12 bases in between. The CDR3 runs to 12 residues. The CDR3 DNA is TGTGCCAGCAGGGACGGGGTGGGTGAGCAGTTCTTC. It specifies CASRDGVGEQFF.

Turning to this clonotype: A junction boundary mismatches the germline segment, possibly from a read error. V gene TRBV7-2 combines with J gene TRBJ2-5, with TRBD2 matching over 10 bases. CDR1 and CDR2 from the germline V gene are SGHTA and FQGNSA. CDR3 length: 16 amino acids. CDR3 nucleotide sequence: TGTGCCGGCAGCCTTTTAGCGGGGGGAGGAGAAGAGACCCAGTACTTC. Translating gives CAGSLLAGGGEETQYF.

This clonotype occurred many times. The genes are TRBV12-3 or TRBV12-4 and TRBJ2-3; D is uncertain. V was clipped by 0 bases and J by 3 bases, with 10 bases between them. This CDR3 is built from 15 residues. The CDR3 nucleotides read TGTGCCAGCAGTTTAGCAACTGGATTTACAGATACGCAGTATTTT. Amino acids: CASSLATGFTDTQYF.

The chain uses TRBV6-5 and TRBJ2-7; no reliable D call. CDR1 MNHEY and CDR2 SVGAGI come from the germline V gene. V lost 2 bases to trimming and J lost 3 bases, with 11 bases between them. The CDR3 consists of 14 residues. CDR3: CASSYSLPYYEQYF. CDR3 nucleotide sequence: TGTGCCAGCAGTTACAGCCTCCCATACTACGAGCAGTACTTC.

The J gene is TRBJ1-5, the V gene TRBV20-1; 8 nucleotides align to TRBD1. CDR1 is DFQATT, CDR2 SNEGSKA, per germline (reference sequence). The trim removed 5 bases at V and 4 bases at J, leaving 4 bases unmatched. The CDR3 extends over 13 amino acids. CDR3 nucleotides: TGCAGTGCTTGGACAGGGTATAATCAGCCCCAGCATTTT. This codes for CSAWTGYNQPQHF.

The genes are TRBV6-5 and TRBJ2-3, with 8 bases lining up with TRBD2. There are 14 residues in the CDR3. The junction had 6 bases not matched to a gene; V was cut back by 6 bases and J by 4 bases. The germline V gene encodes CDR1 MNHEY and CDR2 SVGAGI. The CDR3, as DNA: TGTGCCAGCAGGGAGAGCGGGGGCCCAGATACGCAGTATTTT. The encoded protein is CASRESGGPDTQYF.

This clonotype was counted ten times or more. The chain uses TRBV11-3 and TRBJ1-1; D unclear. Germline-derived CDR1 and CDR2 are SGHNT and YENEEA. The V gene lost 3 bases and the J gene lost 4 bases, with 9 bases spanning the gap. The CDR3 consists of 13 residues. CDR3 in DNA: TGTGCCAGCAGCTTGACTACAGTCACTGAAGCTTTCTTT. Protein sequence: CASSLTTVTEAFF.

The chain is built from TRBV28 and TRBJ2-3; D is perhaps TRBD2 (6 bases). The germline CDR1 and CDR2 sequences are MDHEN and SYDVKM. The ends were cut back, 2 bases at V and 0 bases at J, with 12 bases in the middle. This CDR3 has 16 amino acids. CDR3 nucleotide sequence: TGTGCCAGCAGTTTAGCAGTAAGCGGGAGCACAGATACGCAGTATTTT. It yields the protein CASSLAVSGSTDTQYF.

This clonotype was seen a handful of times. J is TRBJ2-5 and V is TRBV2; 7 positions match TRBD1. CDR3 size: 16 residues. Trimming cost V 6 bases and J 3 bases; bases outside gene matches: 13. Germline loops: CDR1 SNHLY, CDR2 FYNNEI. The CDR3 loop is CASSQIRTGRKETQYF. In nucleotides, the CDR3 is TGTGCCAGCAGCCAAATCAGGACAGGTCGGAAAGAGACCCAGTACTTC.

The CDR3 coding sequence is TGTGCCAGCACCCCCGGAGGGTTTCCAGAGACCCAGTACTTC. It encodes CASTPGGFPETQYF. The V call is TRBV6-5, the J call TRBJ2-5; D is perhaps TRBD2 (6 bases). The V gene lost 7 bases and the J gene lost 4 bases, with 16 bases spanning the gap. This CDR3 spans 14 amino acids. Germline CDR1 is MNHEY and CDR2 is SVGAGI.

The chain is built from TRBV20-1 and TRBJ2-7; the match to TRBD2 covers 14 bases. J was trimmed by 0 bases and V by 5 bases; bases with no gene match: 3. The CDR3 consists of 15 residues. In germline, CDR1 is DFQATT, CDR2 SNEGSKA (reference sequence). CDR3 residues: CSAGTSGSSSYEQYF. The CDR3 DNA is TGCAGTGCTGGGACTAGCGGGAGCTCCTCCTACGAGCAGTACTTC.

V usage is TRBV28 and J usage is TRBJ2-7; 12 nucleotides align to TRBD1. J lost 7 bases, V lost 3 bases, and 13 bases had no gene match. This CDR3 contains 17 residues. Germline CDR1 MDHEN, CDR2 SYDVKM. The CDR3 DNA reads as TGTGCCAGCAGTTTCAGCATCCAGGGACAGGGGGCTGGAGAGCAGTACTTC. Encoded protein: CASSFSIQGQGAGEQYF.

The chain carries TRBV29-1 and TRBJ2-7, with TRBD2 identical over 10 bases. The germline gives CDR1 SQVTM, CDR2 ANQGSEA. Germline trimming cut 6 bases from V and 4 bases from J; bases unmatched to any gene: 9. The CDR3 spans 14 residues. This CDR3 is CSVATSGESYEQYF. Here the CDR3 DNA reads TGCAGCGTGGCAACTAGCGGGGAGTCATACGAGCAGTACTTC.

Only a few counts were recorded for this clonotype. The chain is built from TRBV6-6 and TRBJ1-2; D uncertain. CDR1 MNHNY and CDR2 SVGAGI come from the germline V gene (reference sequence). This CDR3 has 12 residues. The germline V and J ends were trimmed by 6 bases and 7 bases, with 12 bases remaining between them. CDR3: CASRNKDLGYTF. CDR3 DNA: TGTGCCAGCAGGAACAAGGACCTTGGCTACACCTTC.

The rearrangement links TRBV28 to TRBJ1-1, with 8 bases lining up with TRBD1. The CDR3 totals 14 residues. The J segment lost 1 base and the V segment lost 8 bases, leaving 6 bases of the junction unmatched. Per the germline V gene, CDR1 is MDHEN and CDR2 is SYDVKM. The CDR3 DNA follows: TGTGCCAGCGCAAATACAGGGGGGAACACTGAAGCTTTCTTT. It specifies CASANTGGNTEAFF.

This chain links TRBV28 with TRBJ1-2, with 8 positions matching TRBD1. The CDR3 is 13 amino acids. With V trimmed by 7 bases and J by 8 bases, 9 bases remained unmatched. The germline gives CDR1 MDHEN, CDR2 SYDVKM. In nucleotides, the CDR3 is TGTGCCAGCACCTTGGACAGGGTTAAAGGCTACACCTTC. It translates to CASTLDRVKGYTF.

The chain employs TRBV20-1 and TRBJ2-6; no clear D. The length of the CDR3 is 15 residues. With 5 bases removed from V and 0 bases from J, the gap between germline ends came to 11 bases. Germline V gene lookup returns CDR1 DFQATT and CDR2 SNEGSKA (reference sequence). CDR3 residues: CSAAARTSGANVLTF. In nucleotides, the CDR3 is TGCAGTGCTGCTGCAAGGACCTCTGGGGCCAACGTCCTGACTTTC.

The rearrangement joins TRBV15 to TRBJ2-3; 7 positions agree with TRBD1. Unmatched junction bases numbered 14, after V lost 4 bases and J lost 7 bases. Germline-derived CDR1 and CDR2 are LNHNV and YYDKDF (reference sequence). CDR3 length: 16 residues. CDR3 in DNA: TGTGCCACCAGCAACGACAGGGAAGGTCTAGGGTATACGCAGTATTTT. It encodes CATSNDREGLGYTQYF.

The chain carries TRBV12-3 or TRBV12-4 and TRBJ2-3; unclear D gene. V was trimmed by 5 bases and J by 0 bases, leaving 12 bases between them. This CDR3 is built from 15 residues. In nucleotides, the CDR3 is TGTGCCAGCAGTGTGCGCACCATGAGCACAGATACGCAGTATTTT. Amino acids: CASSVRTMSTDTQYF.

The gene calls are TRBV27 and TRBJ2-7; 16 positions match TRBD2. Germline assignment: CDR1 MNHEY and CDR2 SMNVEV (reference sequence). CDR3 length: 17 amino acids. The V and J ends lost 5 bases and 2 bases, in that order; junction bases with no gene match: 6. The CDR3 spells CASSRGLAGGSPYEQYF. The CDR3 nucleotides read TGTGCCAGCAGTAGGGGACTAGCGGGAGGGTCCCCCTACGAGCAGTACTTC.